These T cell receptor beta chains were read from a single sample in a study of resident and recirculating memory T cells in vitiligo. Method: immunoSEQ multiplex PCR; TCRdb's copy keeps in-frame clones and lacks some. The repertoire holds roughly 80,000 clones, with 92% as singletons. The sequenced material came from blood. The source of these receptors is a male donor with vitiligo. CDR3s include the opening cysteine and the closing phenylalanine or tryptophan. Each record gives: V gene, clone size, D gene, J gene, CDR3 protein, CDR3 DNA. D genes are given only for firm matches. Not all rows give a size; the values are once, few, many and, for expanded clones, a class.

v_gene: TRBV21-1; abundance: .; d_gene: .; j_gene: TRBJ2-7; CDR3aa: CASSNGAGTPQVVAGGNEQYF; CDR3nt: .
v_gene: TRBV27; abundance: .; d_gene: TRBD2; j_gene: TRBJ2-3; CDR3aa: CASTPGTSGADTQYF; CDR3nt: TGTGCCAGCACCCCCGGGACTAGCGGGGCAGATACGCAGTATTTT
v_gene: TRBV28; abundance: .; d_gene: .; j_gene: TRBJ1-3; CDR3aa: CASSLFPGTGNTIYF; CDR3nt: TGTGCCAGCAGTTTATTCCCCGGGACTGGAAACACCATATATTTT
v_gene: TRBV25-1; abundance: .; d_gene: TRBD1; j_gene: TRBJ2-7; CDR3aa: CASSEVVRGGIMYEQYF; CDR3nt: TGTGCCAGCAGTGAAGTAGTGAGAGGGGGCATTATGTACGAGCAGTACTTC
v_gene: TRBV11-2; abundance: .; d_gene: TRBD2; j_gene: TRBJ2-5; CDR3aa: CASSSGLGYLQETQYF; CDR3nt: TGTGCCAGCAGCTCAGGACTAGGGTATTTACAAGAGACCCAGTACTTC
v_gene: TRBV6-6; abundance: .; d_gene: .; j_gene: TRBJ2-7; CDR3aa: CASSYSLAYEQYF; CDR3nt: TGTGCCAGCAGTTACAGCCTAGCTTACGAGCAGTACTTC
v_gene: TRBV7-3; abundance: .; d_gene: TRBD2; j_gene: TRBJ2-7; CDR3aa: CASSSPRRGRPLEQYF; CDR3nt: TGTGCCAGCAGCTCACCTCGACGCGGGAGGCCGCTAGAGCAGTACTTC
v_gene: TRBV21-1; abundance: .; d_gene: .; j_gene: TRBJ2-6; CDR3aa: CADLPEGPSSGANVLTF; CDR3nt: TGTGCCGACCTCCCGGAGGGGCCGAGCTCTGGGGCCAACGTCCTGACTTTC
v_gene: TRBV6-1; abundance: once; d_gene: TRBD1; j_gene: TRBJ2-7; CDR3aa: CATEGTGGYEQYF; CDR3nt: TGTGCCACCGAAGGGACAGGGGGCTACGAGCAGTACTTC
v_gene: TRBV4-1; abundance: .; d_gene: TRBD2; j_gene: TRBJ2-7; CDR3aa: CASSQDLDSGRASEQYF; CDR3nt: TGCGCCAGCAGCCAAGATCTGGATAGCGGGAGGGCCAGTGAGCAGTACTTC
v_gene: TRBV15; abundance: once; d_gene: .; j_gene: TRBJ1-4; CDR3aa: CATSSRGEKLFF; CDR3nt: TGTGCCACCAGCAGTAGGGGGGAAAAACTGTTTTTT
v_gene: TRBV7-3; abundance: .; d_gene: .; j_gene: TRBJ2-2; CDR3aa: CASSPQGQGAGELFF; CDR3nt: TGTGCCAGCAGCCCCCAGGGGCAGGGAGCCGGGGAGCTGTTTTTT
v_gene: TRBV28; abundance: .; d_gene: .; j_gene: TRBJ2-5; CDR3aa: CASSKADPETQYF; CDR3nt: TGTGCCAGCAGTAAAGCGGACCCAGAGACCCAGTACTTC
v_gene: TRBV15; abundance: .; d_gene: .; j_gene: TRBJ2-3; CDR3aa: CATSPRDTQYF; CDR3nt: TGTGCCACCAGCCCGAGGGATACGCAGTATTTT
v_gene: TRBV27; abundance: .; d_gene: TRBD1; j_gene: TRBJ2-7; CDR3aa: CASSPLGGSNYEQYF; CDR3nt: TGTGCCAGCAGCCCCCTAGGGGGCAGTAACTACGAGCAGTACTTC
v_gene: TRBV9; abundance: .; d_gene: TRBD2; j_gene: TRBJ2-2; CDR3aa: CASSPGLAYNTGELFF; CDR3nt: TGTGCCAGCAGCCCGGGACTAGCGTATAACACCGGGGAGCTGTTTTTT
v_gene: TRBV11-2; abundance: .; d_gene: .; j_gene: TRBJ2-4; CDR3aa: CASSPIQGIENIQYF; CDR3nt: TGTGCCAGCAGCCCTATCCAGGGTATCGAAAACATTCAGTACTTC
v_gene: TRBV6-5; abundance: .; d_gene: TRBD1; j_gene: TRBJ1-2; CDR3aa: CASSYDRVGYGYTF; CDR3nt: TGTGCCAGCAGTTACGACAGGGTTGGCTATGGCTACACCTTC
v_gene: TRBV11-3; abundance: .; d_gene: TRBD1; j_gene: TRBJ2-3; CDR3aa: CASSLTGIGTASTDTQYF; CDR3nt: TGTGCCAGCAGCTTAACGGGCATAGGGACAGCTAGCACAGATACGCAGTATTTT
v_gene: TRBV21-1; abundance: .; d_gene: .; j_gene: TRBJ1-5; CDR3aa: CASSSRTGGWPQHF; CDR3nt: TGTGCCAGCAGCAGCCGGACAGGTGGATGGCCCCAGCATTTT
v_gene: TRBV29-1; abundance: .; d_gene: .; j_gene: TRBJ1-3; CDR3aa: CSVGFSSGNTIYF; CDR3nt: TGCAGCGTTGGATTTAGCTCTGGAAACACCATATATTTT
v_gene: TRBV11-3; abundance: .; d_gene: TRBD1; j_gene: TRBJ1-1; CDR3aa: CASSLAIGTAIREAFF; CDR3nt: TGTGCCAGCAGCTTAGCCATCGGGACAGCTATACGTGAAGCTTTCTTT
v_gene: TRBV28; abundance: .; d_gene: TRBD1; j_gene: TRBJ1-4; CDR3aa: CASSFGDREYEKLFF; CDR3nt: TGTGCCAGCAGTTTTGGGGACAGGGAATATGAAAAACTGTTTTTT
v_gene: TRBV27; abundance: .; d_gene: .; j_gene: TRBJ1-4; CDR3aa: CASSLMAEPNEKLFF; CDR3nt: TGTGCCAGCAGTTTAATGGCAGAACCTAATGAAAAACTGTTTTTT
v_gene: TRBV28; abundance: .; d_gene: TRBD2; j_gene: TRBJ2-7; CDR3aa: CASSSGGSGRIHEQYF; CDR3nt: TGTGCCAGCAGCTCGGGTGGTAGCGGGAGAATCCACGAGCAGTACTTC
v_gene: TRBV10-3; abundance: .; d_gene: TRBD1; j_gene: TRBJ1-1; CDR3aa: CAVTDRGDTEAFF; CDR3nt: TGTGCCGTAACGGACAGGGGAGACACTGAAGCTTTCTTT
v_gene: TRBV7-2; abundance: .; d_gene: .; j_gene: TRBJ1-2; CDR3aa: CASSHRQARPNYGYTF; CDR3nt: TGTGCCAGCAGCCATCGACAGGCTAGACCCAACTATGGCTACACCTTC
v_gene: TRBV10-3; abundance: .; d_gene: TRBD2; j_gene: TRBJ2-7; CDR3aa: CACSGRSYEQYF; CDR3nt: TGTGCCTGTAGCGGGAGGTCCTACGAGCAGTACTTC
v_gene: TRBV4-1; abundance: .; d_gene: TRBD1; j_gene: TRBJ2-5; CDR3aa: CASSPIGTGKETQYF; CDR3nt: TGCGCCAGCAGCCCCATAGGGACAGGGAAGGAGACCCAGTACTTC
v_gene: TRBV9; abundance: .; d_gene: .; j_gene: TRBJ2-7; CDR3aa: CASSVAGGIRNEQYF; CDR3nt: TGTGCCAGCAGCGTAGCTGGGGGGATTAGGAACGAGCAGTACTTC
v_gene: TRBV19; abundance: .; d_gene: TRBD1; j_gene: TRBJ2-2; CDR3aa: CASRDLRTGDSGELFF; CDR3nt: TGTGCCAGTAGGGACCTTCGGACAGGCGACTCCGGGGAGCTGTTTTTT
v_gene: TRBV5-4; abundance: once; d_gene: TRBD2; j_gene: TRBJ2-7; CDR3aa: CASSLGVASGLYEQYF; CDR3nt: TGTGCCAGCAGCCTCGGGGTGGCTAGCGGGCTCTACGAGCAGTACTTC
v_gene: TRBV19; abundance: once; d_gene: .; j_gene: TRBJ1-4; CDR3aa: CASWSRGHEKLFF; CDR3nt: TGTGCCAGTTGGTCCAGGGGACATGAAAAACTGTTTTTT
v_gene: TRBV2; abundance: .; d_gene: .; j_gene: TRBJ2-7; CDR3aa: CASSEGRERGYEQYF; CDR3nt: TGTGCCAGCAGTGAAGGTAGGGAGCGTGGGTACGAGCAGTACTTC
v_gene: TRBV10-1; abundance: .; d_gene: TRBD1; j_gene: TRBJ2-3; CDR3aa: CASRSATPLQGAGSTDTQYF; CDR3nt: TGCGCCAGCAGGTCCGCAACTCCACTACAGGGGGCGGGGAGCACAGATACGCAGTATTTT
v_gene: TRBV7-3; abundance: .; d_gene: TRBD2; j_gene: TRBJ2-5; CDR3aa: CASSLNGGAPETQYF; CDR3nt: TGTGCCAGCAGCTTAAACGGGGGGGCCCCGGAGACCCAGTACTTC
v_gene: TRBV6-1; abundance: .; d_gene: .; j_gene: TRBJ2-2; CDR3aa: CASSGTGDTGELFF; CDR3nt: TGTGCCAGCAGTGGGACTGGGGACACCGGGGAGCTGTTTTTT
v_gene: TRBV28; abundance: .; d_gene: .; j_gene: TRBJ2-1; CDR3aa: CASSPLTKGRLNEQFF; CDR3nt: TGTGCCAGCAGCCCCCTGACGAAGGGGCGCTTGAATGAGCAGTTCTTC
v_gene: TRBV30; abundance: .; d_gene: .; j_gene: TRBJ2-7; CDR3aa: CAWNARGGVHEQYF; CDR3nt: TGTGCCTGGAACGCCAGGGGTGGTGTCCACGAGCAGTACTTC
v_gene: TRBV28; abundance: .; d_gene: .; j_gene: TRBJ1-2; CDR3aa: CASRTDRNYGYTF; CDR3nt: TGTGCCAGCAGGACAGACCGTAACTATGGCTACACCTTC
v_gene: TRBV7-5; abundance: .; d_gene: .; j_gene: TRBJ2-7; CDR3aa: CARSPSGSNTWDYEQYF; CDR3nt: TGTGCCAGAAGCCCTAGCGGGTCCAATACCTGGGACTACGAGCAGTACTTC
v_gene: TRBV9; abundance: .; d_gene: .; j_gene: TRBJ2-7; CDR3aa: CASSQGGSYEQYF; CDR3nt: TGTGCCAGCAGTCAGGGAGGCTCCTACGAGCAGTACTTC
v_gene: TRBV5-1; abundance: once; d_gene: .; j_gene: TRBJ2-7; CDR3aa: CASSFTGGDEQYF; CDR3nt: TGCGCCAGCAGCTTTACGGGTGGCGACGAGCAGTACTTC
v_gene: TRBV5-4; abundance: .; d_gene: TRBD2; j_gene: TRBJ2-1; CDR3aa: CASRLAGGPREQFF; CDR3nt: TGTGCCAGCAGACTAGCGGGAGGGCCCAGGGAGCAGTTCTTC
v_gene: TRBV5-6; abundance: .; d_gene: .; j_gene: TRBJ2-5; CDR3aa: CASSSVGQVWETQYF; CDR3nt: TGTGCCAGCAGCTCTGTTGGGCAGGTGTGGGAGACCCAGTACTTC
v_gene: TRBV9; abundance: .; d_gene: .; j_gene: TRBJ1-1; CDR3aa: CASSPSPGTEAFF; CDR3nt: TGTGCCAGCAGCCCTTCCCCGGGAACTGAAGCTTTCTTT
v_gene: TRBV5-1; abundance: .; d_gene: TRBD1; j_gene: TRBJ2-2; CDR3aa: CASSLVGTGPGELFF; CDR3nt: TGCGCCAGCAGCTTGGTGGGGACAGGGCCCGGGGAGCTGTTTTTT
v_gene: TRBV23-1; abundance: .; d_gene: .; j_gene: TRBJ2-3; CDR3aa: CASSQFRGIHGTDTQYF; CDR3nt: TGCGCCAGCAGTCAATTCCGCGGTATACACGGGACAGATACGCAGTATTTT
v_gene: TRBV6-1; abundance: .; d_gene: TRBD2; j_gene: TRBJ2-1; CDR3aa: CASRLAGGPGEQFF; CDR3nt: TGTGCCAGCAGACTAGCGGGAGGGCCGGGTGAGCAGTTCTTC
v_gene: TRBV10-1; abundance: .; d_gene: TRBD2; j_gene: TRBJ2-1; CDR3aa: CATNGGLAGRNEQFF; CDR3nt: TGCGCCACCAATGGAGGACTAGCGGGGAGGAATGAGCAGTTCTTC